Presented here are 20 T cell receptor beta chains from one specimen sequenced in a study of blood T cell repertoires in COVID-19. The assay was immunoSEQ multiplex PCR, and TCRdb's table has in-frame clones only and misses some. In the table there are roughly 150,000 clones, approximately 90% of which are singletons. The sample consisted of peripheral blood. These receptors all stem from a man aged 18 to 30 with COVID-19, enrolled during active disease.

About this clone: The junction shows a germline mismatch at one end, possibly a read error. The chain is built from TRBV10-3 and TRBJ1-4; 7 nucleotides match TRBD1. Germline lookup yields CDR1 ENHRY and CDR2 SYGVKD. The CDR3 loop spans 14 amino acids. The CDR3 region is CAAGGGPTNEKLLF. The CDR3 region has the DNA TGTGCCGCCGGAGGGGGCCCAACTAATGAAAAACTGCTTTTT.

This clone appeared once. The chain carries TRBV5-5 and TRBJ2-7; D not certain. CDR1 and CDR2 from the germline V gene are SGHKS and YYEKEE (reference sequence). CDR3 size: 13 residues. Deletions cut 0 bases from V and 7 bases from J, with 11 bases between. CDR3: CASSLAQAGEQYF. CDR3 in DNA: TGTGCCAGCAGCTTGGCGCAGGCCGGAGAGCAGTACTTC.

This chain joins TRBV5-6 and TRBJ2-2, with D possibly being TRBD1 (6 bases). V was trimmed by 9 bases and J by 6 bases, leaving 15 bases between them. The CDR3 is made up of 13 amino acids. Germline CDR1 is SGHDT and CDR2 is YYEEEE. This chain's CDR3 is CATNRVEAGELFF. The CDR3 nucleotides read TGTGCCACTAACAGGGTTGAGGCCGGGGAGCTGTTTTTT.

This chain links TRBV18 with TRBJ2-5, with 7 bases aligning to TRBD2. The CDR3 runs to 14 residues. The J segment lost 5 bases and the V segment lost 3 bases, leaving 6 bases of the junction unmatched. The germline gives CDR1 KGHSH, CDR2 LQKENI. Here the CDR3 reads CASSPRGSRETQYF. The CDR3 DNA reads TGTGCCAGCTCACCGCGGGGGAGTAGGGAGACCCAGTACTTC.

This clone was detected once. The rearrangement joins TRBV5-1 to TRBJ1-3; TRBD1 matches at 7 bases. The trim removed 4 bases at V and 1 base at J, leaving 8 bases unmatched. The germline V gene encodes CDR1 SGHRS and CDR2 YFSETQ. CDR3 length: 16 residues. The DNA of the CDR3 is TGCGCCAGCAGCCTTGACAGGGTAACATCTGGAAACACCATATATTTT. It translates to CASSLDRVTSGNTIYF.

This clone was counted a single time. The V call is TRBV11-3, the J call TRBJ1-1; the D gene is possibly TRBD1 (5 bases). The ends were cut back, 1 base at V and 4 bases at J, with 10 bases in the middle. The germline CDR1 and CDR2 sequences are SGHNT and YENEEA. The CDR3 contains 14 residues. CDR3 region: CASSLGGLGTEAFF. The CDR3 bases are TGTGCCAGCAGCTTAGGGGGCCTGGGCACTGAAGCTTTCTTT. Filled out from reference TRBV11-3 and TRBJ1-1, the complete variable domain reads EAGVVQSPRYKIIEKKQPVAFWCNPISGHNTLYWYLQNLGQGPELLIRYENEEAVDDSQLPKDRFSAERLKGVDSTLKIQPAELGDSAVYLCASSLGGLGTEAFFGQGTRLTVV.

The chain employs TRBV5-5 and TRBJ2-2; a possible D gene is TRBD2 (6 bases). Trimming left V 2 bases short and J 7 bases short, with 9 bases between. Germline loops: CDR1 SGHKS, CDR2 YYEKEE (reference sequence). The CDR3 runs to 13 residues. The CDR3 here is CASSLWGVGELFF. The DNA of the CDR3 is TGTGCCAGCAGCTTATGGGGGGTCGGGGAGCTGTTTTTT.

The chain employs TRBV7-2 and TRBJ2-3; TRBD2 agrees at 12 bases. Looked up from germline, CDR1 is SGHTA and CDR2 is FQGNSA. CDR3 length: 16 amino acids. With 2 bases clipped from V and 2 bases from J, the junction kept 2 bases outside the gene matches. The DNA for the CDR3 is TGTGCCAGCAGCTTAAGACTAGCGGGAGTCACAGATACGCAGTATTTT. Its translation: CASSLRLAGVTDTQYF.

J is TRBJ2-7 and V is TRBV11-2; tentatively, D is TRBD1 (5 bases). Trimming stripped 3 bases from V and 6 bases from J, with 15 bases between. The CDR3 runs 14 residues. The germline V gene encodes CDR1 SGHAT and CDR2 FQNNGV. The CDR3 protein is CASSFSRATGEQYF. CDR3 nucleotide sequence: TGTGCCAGCAGCTTCTCCAGGGCGACTGGCGAGCAGTACTTC.

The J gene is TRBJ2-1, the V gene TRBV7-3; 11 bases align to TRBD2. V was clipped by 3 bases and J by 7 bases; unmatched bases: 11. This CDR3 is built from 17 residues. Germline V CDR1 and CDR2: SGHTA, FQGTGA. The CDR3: CASSLAPTSGRGNEQFF. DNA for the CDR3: TGTGCCAGCAGCTTGGCACCTACTAGCGGGAGAGGTAATGAGCAGTTCTTC.

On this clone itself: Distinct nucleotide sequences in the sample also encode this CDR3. CDR3 loop: CASSDRNQPQHF. CDR3 bases: TGTGCCAGCAGTGACAGGAATCAGCCCCAGCATTTT. The chain uses TRBV2 and TRBJ1-5; D remains ambiguous. With 3 bases removed from V and 4 bases from J, the gap between germline ends came to 4 bases. The germline gives CDR1 SNHLY, CDR2 FYNNEI. The CDR3 runs to 12 residues.

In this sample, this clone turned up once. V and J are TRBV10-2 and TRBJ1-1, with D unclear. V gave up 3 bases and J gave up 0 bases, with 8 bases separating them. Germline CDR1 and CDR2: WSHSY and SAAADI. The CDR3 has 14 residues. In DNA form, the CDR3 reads TGCGCCAGCAGTGAATACAGTATGAACACTGAAGCTTTCTTT. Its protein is CASSEYSMNTEAFF.

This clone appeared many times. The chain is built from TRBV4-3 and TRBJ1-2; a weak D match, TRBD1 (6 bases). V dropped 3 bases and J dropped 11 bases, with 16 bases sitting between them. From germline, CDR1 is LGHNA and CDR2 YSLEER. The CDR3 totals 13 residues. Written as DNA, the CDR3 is TGCGCCAGCAGCCATCTAGGGGCAGGGGAGTACACCTTC. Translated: CASSHLGAGEYTF.

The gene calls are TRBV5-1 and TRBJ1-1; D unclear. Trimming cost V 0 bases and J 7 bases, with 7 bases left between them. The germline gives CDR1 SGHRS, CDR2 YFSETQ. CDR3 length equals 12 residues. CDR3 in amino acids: CASSLGLSEAFF. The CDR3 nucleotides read TGCGCCAGCAGCTTGGGATTGAGTGAAGCTTTCTTT.

CDR3 sequence: CASSVGSYNEQFF. CDR3 in DNA: TGTGCCAGCAGCGTCGGCTCCTACAATGAGCAGTTCTTC. J is TRBJ2-1 and V is TRBV6-5; D call uncertain. CDR1 MNHEY and CDR2 SVGAGI come from the germline V gene. Trimming pared 6 bases from V and 0 bases from J, leaving 6 bases between. This CDR3 has 13 amino acids.

CDR3 residues: CASSLATGTGATGELFF. The CDR3 DNA follows: TGTGCCAGCAGCTTAGCAACCGGGACAGGGGCCACCGGGGAGCTGTTTTTT. The chain joins TRBV7-9 to TRBJ2-2, with 10 positions matching TRBD1. Trimming at V came to 0 bases and at J to 4 bases, leaving 5 bases not matched to a gene. Germline CDR1 reads SEHNR; CDR2 reads FQNEAQ (reference sequence). This CDR3 spans 17 amino acids.

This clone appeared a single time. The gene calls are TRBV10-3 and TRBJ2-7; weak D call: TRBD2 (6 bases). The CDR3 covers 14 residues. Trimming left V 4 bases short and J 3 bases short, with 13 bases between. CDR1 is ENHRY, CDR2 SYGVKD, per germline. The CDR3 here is CAISVIGSLYEQYF. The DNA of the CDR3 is TGTGCCATCAGTGTAATCGGGAGTCTCTACGAGCAGTACTTC.

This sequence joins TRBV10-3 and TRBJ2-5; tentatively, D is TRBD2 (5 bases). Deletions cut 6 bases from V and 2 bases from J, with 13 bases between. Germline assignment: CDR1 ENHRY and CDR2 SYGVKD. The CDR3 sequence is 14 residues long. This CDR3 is CAISSPADQETQYF. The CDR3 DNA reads TGTGCCATCAGCTCCCCAGCGGATCAAGAGACCCAGTACTTC.

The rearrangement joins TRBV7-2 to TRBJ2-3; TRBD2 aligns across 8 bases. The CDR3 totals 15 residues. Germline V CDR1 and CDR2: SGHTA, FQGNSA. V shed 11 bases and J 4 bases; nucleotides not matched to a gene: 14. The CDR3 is CAASQRELKADTQYF. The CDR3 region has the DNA TGTGCCGCTAGCCAGCGGGAGTTAAAGGCAGATACGCAGTATTTT.

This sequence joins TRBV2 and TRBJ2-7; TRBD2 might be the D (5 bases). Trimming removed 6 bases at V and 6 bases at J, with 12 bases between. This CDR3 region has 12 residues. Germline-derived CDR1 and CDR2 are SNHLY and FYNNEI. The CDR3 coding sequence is TGTGCCAGCAGGGGTTCGGCGGGCGAGCAGTACTTC. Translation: CASRGSAGEQYF.